A single sample gave rise to the 25 T cell receptor beta chains below, sequenced in a study of T cells in Graves' hyperthyroidism and ophthalmopathy. The source material, RNA transcripts, was used to amplify TCR beta CDR3 regions. The HTBI primer set drove a first-round RT-PCR of the TCR CDR3. TCRdb reprocessed the multiplex PCR reads via MiXCR and lists one record per CDR3 protein. The table includes about 700,000 distinct CDR3 sequences, approximately 42% detected once. Specimen: peripheral blood or thyroid tissue (not recorded which). These receptors all stem from an adult man with Graves' disease, either hyperthyroidism or ophthalmopathy (not recorded which).

This clonotype was seen many times. V gene TRBV7-9 combines with J gene TRBJ2-5; no definite D call. CDR3 length: 12 amino acids. V was shortened by 3 bases and J by 5 bases, with 7 bases between the two germline ends. Germline V gene lookup returns CDR1 SEHNR and CDR2 FQNEAQ (reference sequence). The CDR3 DNA is TGTGCCAGCAGCTTGGTTGAGGAGACCCAGTACTTC. It specifies CASSLVEETQYF.

This clonotype was seen at least ten times. CDR3: CASSHRDSDGYTF. Written as DNA, the CDR3 is TGTGCCAGCAGCCACCGGGACAGTGATGGCTACACCTTC. The V and J genes are TRBV7-9 and TRBJ1-2; 7 bases map to TRBD1. Germline CDR1 reads SEHNR; CDR2 reads FQNEAQ (reference sequence). The J segment lost 6 bases and the V segment lost 5 bases, leaving 6 bases of the junction unmatched. The CDR3 spans 13 residues. Combining the CDR3 with reference TRBV7-9 and TRBJ1-2 gives the whole variable domain DTGVSQNPRHKITKRGQNVTFRCDPISEHNRLYWYRQTLGQGPEFLTYFQNEAQLEKSRLLSDRFSAERPKGSFSTLEIQRTEQGDSAMYLCASSHRDSDGYTFGSGTRLTVV.

The chain uses TRBV6-6 and TRBJ1-5; D is uncertain. Trimming removed 2 bases at V and 8 bases at J, with 10 bases between. Germline-derived CDR1 and CDR2 are MNHNY and SVGAGI (reference sequence). The CDR3 is made up of 13 amino acids. CDR3 DNA: TGTGCCAGCAGTTACGATGGATCAGAGCCCCAGCATTTT. Its protein is CASSYDGSEPQHF.

The CDR3 is CASSEAVGVPHEQYF. CDR3 coding DNA: TGTGCCAGCAGTGAAGCGGTGGGAGTCCCCCACGAGCAGTACTTC. V gene TRBV2 combines with J gene TRBJ2-7, with D tentatively TRBD2 (5 bases). Germline CDR1 SNHLY, CDR2 FYNNEI. Trimming pared 0 bases from V and 5 bases from J, leaving 14 bases between. The CDR3 runs 15 residues. The whole variable domain, remainder taken from reference TRBV2 and TRBJ2-7, is EPEVTQTPSHQVTQMGQEVILRCVPISNHLYFYWYRQILGQKVEFLVSFYNNEISEKSEIFDDQFSVERPDGSNFTLKIRSTKLEDSAMYFCASSEAVGVPHEQYFGPGTRLTVT.

The genes are TRBV7-6 and TRBJ2-7; a weak D match, TRBD1 (6 bases). The CDR3 sequence is 12 residues long. Germline V gene lookup returns CDR1 SGHVS and CDR2 FNYEAQ. V shed 5 bases and J shed 6 bases, with 11 bases lying between them. The CDR3: CASSRTGFEQYF. In DNA, the CDR3 is TGTGCCAGCAGCCGTACAGGGTTCGAGCAGTACTTC.

This clonotype was detected a few times. The junction shows a germline mismatch at one end, possibly a read error. The V gene is TRBV6-5, the J gene TRBJ1-2, with D possibly TRBD1 on 6 matching bases. The CDR3 has 11 residues. Germline V gives CDR1 MNHEY, CDR2 SVGAGI. Written as DNA, the CDR3 is TGTGCCAACAGTGAACTGGGGGGCAACACCTTC. Protein sequence: CANSELGGNTF.

This clonotype was detected a few times. The chain carries TRBV20-1 and TRBJ2-5; D not resolved. CDR1 and CDR2 from the germline V gene are DFQATT and SNEGSKA (reference sequence). The CDR3 is 15 residues long. V lost 3 bases and J 1 base, leaving 15 bases between the germline ends. The CDR3 nucleotides are TGCAGTGCTAGTGGCCGAGAGACCCTCCAAGAGACCCAGTACTTC. Residues: CSASGRETLQETQYF.

The chain recombines TRBV7-2 with TRBJ1-1; D possibly corresponds to TRBD1 (6 bases). The V gene's germline CDR1 is SGHTA and CDR2 FQGNSA. CDR3 size: 15 residues. Trimming took 5 bases from V and 0 from J, leaving 13 bases between them. The CDR3 DNA follows: TGTGCCAGCAGCACTTCGACAGGCATGAACACTGAAGCTTTCTTT. It specifies CASSTSTGMNTEAFF.

This rearrangement joins TRBV19 to TRBJ1-1; D is undetermined. V lost 5 bases to trimming and J lost 0 bases, with 10 bases between them. The CDR3 covers 14 residues. Germline V gives CDR1 LNHDA, CDR2 SQIVND (reference sequence). CDR3 protein: CASSDLDLNTEAFF. CDR3 DNA: TGTGCCAGTAGTGATTTGGATTTGAACACTGAAGCTTTCTTT. The complete variable domain, with remaining parts taken from reference TRBV19 and TRBJ1-1, reads DGGITQSPKYLFRKEGQNVTLSCEQNLNHDAMYWYRQDPGQGLRLIYYSQIVNDFQKGDIAEGYSVSREKKESFPLTVTSAQKNPTAFYLCASSDLDLNTEAFFGQGTRLTVV.

Of note for this clonotype: Germline and junction disagree at one end, which may indicate a read error. The V gene is TRBV10-3, the J gene TRBJ2-5, with 7 bases fitting TRBD2. The CDR3 is 17 residues long. Germline V CDR1 and CDR2: ENHRY, SYGVKD. Written as DNA, the CDR3 is TGCGCCATCAGTGAAAATTCCCCGGGGGGTCGGCAAGAGACCCAGTACTTC. It is translated as CAISENSPGGRQETQYF.

Of note for this clonotype: A read error may explain this, as a much larger clone is one base away. The chain has TRBV24-1 and TRBJ2-7; no clear D gene. The J call may be mistaken, given a closer DNA end match to TRBJ2-1. Germline V gene sequence: CDR1 KGHDR, CDR2 SFDVKD. The CDR3 sequence is 12 residues long. The CDR3 DNA reads TGTGCCACCAGTGATTCCCCAGCCGAGCAGTTCTTC. Translation: CATSDSPAEQFF.

This clonotype has a count of ten or more. The CDR3 DNA reads as TGCAGCGTTGACGCAGGAGCTTTCTTT. Its protein product is CSVDAGAFF. The rearrangement joins TRBV29-1 to TRBJ1-1; D unclear. CDR3 length: 9 residues. CDR1 and CDR2 from the germline V gene are SQVTM and ANQGSEA. V was pared by 3 bases and J by 10 bases, with 6 bases between.

In regard to this clonotype: This sequence may be a read error, since a much larger clone differs from it by one base. The rearrangement uses TRBV2 and TRBJ2-7; TRBD1 agrees at 8 bases. Germline V gene lookup returns CDR1 SNHLY and CDR2 FYNNEI. The CDR3 contains 13 residues. J was trimmed by 3 bases and V by 6 bases; bases with no gene match: 4. CDR3 in DNA: TGTGCCAGCAGCCGGGACAGGCTCTACGAGCAGTACTTC. It is translated as CASSRDRLYEQYF.

This clonotype has only a few counts. The chain is built from TRBV7-8 and TRBJ2-5, with TRBD1 matching 7 bases. V trimming: 5 bases; J trimming: 0 bases; junction bases outside the gene matches: 12. Per the germline V gene, CDR1 is SGHVS and CDR2 is FQNEAQ. This CDR3 is built from 17 residues. CDR3 loop: CASSPGPGQRDQETQYF. CDR3 nucleotides: TGTGCCAGCAGCCCGGGACCGGGACAGAGAGACCAAGAGACCCAGTACTTC. Using reference TRBV7-8 and TRBJ2-5 for the parts outside the CDR3, the full variable domain is GAGVSQSPRYKVAKRGQDVALRCDPISGHVSLFWYQQALGQGPEFLTYFQNEAQLDKSGLPSDRFFAERPEGSVSTLKIQRTQQEDSAVYLCASSPGPGQRDQETQYFGPGTRLLVL.

The V and J genes are TRBV2 and TRBJ2-2; the D is unclear. This CDR3 contains 14 residues. Germline V gene lookup returns CDR1 SNHLY and CDR2 FYNNEI. V lost 4 bases and J 1 base, leaving 7 bases between the germline ends. In DNA form, the CDR3 reads TGTGCCAGCAGTGTTTCAGGGAACACCGGGGAGCTGTTTTTT. This encodes CASSVSGNTGELFF.

The chain joins TRBV9 to TRBJ2-2; D is perhaps TRBD2 (5 bases). Germline-derived CDR1 and CDR2 are SGDLS and YYNGEE. V was pared by 3 bases and J by 1 base, with 10 bases between. The length of the CDR3 is 15 residues. DNA for the CDR3: TGTGCCAGCAGCGGCTTAGCGAGGAACACCGGGGAGCTGTTTTTT. This encodes CASSGLARNTGELFF.

This clonotype came up many times. The V gene is TRBV6-5, the J gene TRBJ2-7; 7 bases fit TRBD1. This CDR3 is built from 13 residues. The V gene's germline CDR1 is MNHEY and CDR2 SVGAGI. Trimming took 6 bases from V and 2 from J; bases not matched to a gene: 4. CDR3 loop: CASRDRVAYEQYF. The CDR3 region has the DNA TGTGCCAGCAGAGACAGGGTCGCCTACGAGCAGTACTTC.

The V gene is TRBV10-3, the J gene TRBJ2-5, with TRBD2 identical over 10 bases. The CDR3 has 14 residues. Germline V lookup: CDR1 ENHRY, CDR2 SYGVKD. The J segment lost 2 bases and the V segment lost 6 bases, leaving 3 bases of the junction unmatched. The CDR3 region is CAIRRAGGQETQYF. The CDR3 region has the DNA TGTGCCATCAGGAGAGCGGGGGGGCAAGAGACCCAGTACTTC.

This clonotype was detected only once. This chain connects TRBV20-1 to TRBJ2-5; D unresolved. Trimming cost V 4 bases and J 5 bases, with 14 bases left between them. The CDR3 has 13 amino acids. The V gene's germline CDR1 is DFQATT and CDR2 SNEGSKA (reference sequence). CDR3 nucleotide sequence: TGCAGTGCTAACCCCCTGGCTCGGGAGACCCAGTACTTC. Its protein is CSANPLARETQYF.

Ten or more counts support this clonotype. The gene calls are TRBV2 and TRBJ1-4; maybe TRBD1 (5 bases). Trimming shortened V by 4 bases and J by 0 bases, and 12 bases separated the two germline ends. Germline V gene lookup returns CDR1 SNHLY and CDR2 FYNNEI. This CDR3 contains 16 residues. The CDR3 bases are TGTGCCAGCAGTGGGGCAGACAGTGCAACTAATGAAAAACTGTTTTTT. Its translation: CASSGADSATNEKLFF.

The rearrangement uses TRBV24-1 and TRBJ1-2; D is perhaps TRBD1 (6 bases). The germline CDR1 and CDR2 sequences are KGHDR and SFDVKD. V was shortened by 2 bases and J by 3 bases, with 9 bases between the two germline ends. This CDR3 region has 14 residues. The DNA of the CDR3 is TGTGCCACCAGTGATTGGGGACACTACTATGGCTACACCTTC. Amino acids: CATSDWGHYYGYTF.

A word on this clonotype: One end of the junction is discordant with germline, which a read error may explain. This chain uses TRBV9 with TRBJ1-1; TRBD1 matches 10 bases. The CDR3 is 11 residues long. Germline-derived CDR1 and CDR2 are SGDLS and YYNGEE. CDR3 in amino acids: CASSQTGGSGF. The DNA for the CDR3 is TGTGCCAGCAGCCAGACAGGGGGCAGCGGTTTT.

The chain joins TRBV7-9 to TRBJ1-5; D is undetermined. Germline V gene data show CDR1 as SEHNR and CDR2 as FQNEAQ (reference sequence). The CDR3 extends over 17 amino acids. The V end lost 5 bases, the J end lost 11 bases, and 28 bases lay between the germline ends. CDR3 bases: TGTGCCAGCAGCCTGACCCTCGGTAGCGGGAGCTTAGAGACCCAGCATTTT. Encoded protein: CASSLTLGSGSLETQHF.

In the case of this clonotype: One end of the junction varies from germline; a read error may be responsible. This chain links TRBV20-1 with TRBJ2-6; D may be TRBD1 (7 bases). The CDR3 is 15 residues long. CDR1 and CDR2 (germline): DFQATT, SNEGSKA (reference sequence). The CDR3 DNA follows: TGCAGTGCTCGGACAGGAGGGTCTGGGGCCAACGTCCCGACTTTC. Amino acid sequence: CSARTGGSGANVPTF.

The DNA of the CDR3 is TGTGCCAGCAGCGTAGGGGGAATTGGGGAGACCCAGTACTTC. This codes for CASSVGGIGETQYF. The chain carries TRBV7-9 and TRBJ2-7; TRBD1 is a possible D gene (6 bases). Near its end, the DNA agrees better with TRBJ2-5, so the J call may be wrong. Germline CDR1 and CDR2: SEHNR and FQNEAQ (reference sequence). The CDR3 extends over 14 amino acids.